This section outlines one TCR beta chain sequence together with its context. Method: immunoSEQ multiplex PCR; TCRdb's copy keeps in-frame clones and lacks some. The top ten clones hold roughly 1.2% of a sample with tens of thousands of clones, roughly 86% of them seen once. V was trimmed by 0 bases and J by 5 bases, leaving 8 bases between them. The CDR3 covers 14 residues. Germline CDR1 MNHEY, CDR2 SVGEGT. The entry originates in a study of blood T cell repertoires in COVID-19. The sequencing sample was made of peripheral blood. V usage is TRBV6-2 or TRBV6-3 and J usage is TRBJ1-5; weak D call: TRBD1 (5 bases). The clonotype was recovered from an elderly woman with acute or convalescent COVID-19. CDR3 amino acids: CASSYSSQDQPQHF. CDR3 sequence (DNA): TGTGCCAGCAGTTACTCGTCACAGGATCAGCCCCAGCATTTT.